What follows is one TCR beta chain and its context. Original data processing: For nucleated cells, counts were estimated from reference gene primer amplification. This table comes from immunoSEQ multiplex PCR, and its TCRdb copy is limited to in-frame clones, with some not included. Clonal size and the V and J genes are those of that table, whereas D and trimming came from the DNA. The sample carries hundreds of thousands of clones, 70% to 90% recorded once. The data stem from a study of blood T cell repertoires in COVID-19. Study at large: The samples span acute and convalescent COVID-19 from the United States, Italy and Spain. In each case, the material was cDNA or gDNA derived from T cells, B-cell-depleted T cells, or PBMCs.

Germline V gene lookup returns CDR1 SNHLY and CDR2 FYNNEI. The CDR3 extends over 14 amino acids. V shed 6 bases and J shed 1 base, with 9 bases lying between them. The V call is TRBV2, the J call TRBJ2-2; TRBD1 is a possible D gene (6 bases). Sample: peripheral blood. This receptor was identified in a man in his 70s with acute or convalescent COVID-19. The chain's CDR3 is CASRTGRNTGELFF. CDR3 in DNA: TGTGCCAGCAGGACAGGACGGAACACCGGGGAGCTGTTTTTT.